Shown below are 6 T cell receptor beta chains from a single sample sequenced in a study of early T cells in non-severe SARS-CoV-2 infection. MiXCR, applied by TCRdb to the 5' RACE reads, yields one record per CDR3 protein. The repertoire has around 30,000 distinct CDR3 sequences, roughly 4% of them found once; the top ten carry nearly 4.5%. Sample: whole blood. Receptors were obtained from an adult who was a healthcare worker with PCR-confirmed SARS-CoV-2 infection or an uninfected control (not recorded which).

This clonotype was detected many times. The rearrangement joins TRBV6-2 or TRBV6-3 to TRBJ2-1; 8 nucleotides agree with TRBD1. This CDR3 comprises 14 residues. Germline-derived CDR1 and CDR2 are MNHEY and SVGEGT. Germline trimming cut 6 bases from V and 3 bases from J; bases unmatched to any gene: 4. As DNA, the CDR3 is TGTGCCAGCAGCCCCGGGACAGGCTACAATGAGCAGTTCTTC. Amino acids: CASSPGTGYNEQFF.

In its sample, this clonotype was seen many times. The rearrangement links TRBV29-1 to TRBJ2-7; no reliable D call. Germline-derived CDR1 and CDR2 are SQVTM and ANQGSEA. CDR3 size: 13 residues. Trimming took off 6 bases at V and 0 bases at J, with 12 bases between the two ends. This CDR3 is CSVRGASSYEQYF. In nucleotides, the CDR3 is TGCAGCGTGAGAGGTGCCAGCTCCTACGAGCAGTACTTC.

This clonotype was found a few times. The V call is TRBV18, the J call TRBJ2-7; 12 bases agree with TRBD1. The germline V gene has CDR1 KGHSH and CDR2 LQKENI. The CDR3 runs 15 residues. V trimming: 3 bases; J trimming: 5 bases; junction bases outside the gene matches: 5. The CDR3 nucleotides read TGTGCCAGCTCACCGACGGGACAGGGGGCCAACGAGCAGTACTTC. This sequence encodes CASSPTGQGANEQYF.

This clonotype was recorded at least ten times. V is TRBV5-1 and J is TRBJ1-5; possibly TRBD1 for D (5 bases). V was cut by 3 bases and J by 4 bases, with 17 bases left in between. Looked up from germline, CDR1 is SGHRS and CDR2 is YFSETQ. The CDR3 runs 16 residues. The CDR3 DNA reads as TGCGCCAGCAGCTCAGGGACCGGAGGATCAAATCAGCCCCAGCATTTT. Residues: CASSSGTGGSNQPQHF.

Ten or more counts support this clonotype. This rearrangement joins TRBV21-1 to TRBJ1-1; the table's TRBD1 call for D was not verified on the DNA. TRBV21-1 constitutes a pseudogene. The CDR3 is made up of 15 amino acids. The CDR3: CASRQNIPTGLEAFF. CDR3 bases: TGTGCCAGCAGACAAAATATCCCGACAGGCCTTGAAGCTTTCTTT.

This clonotype was detected many times. The chain uses TRBV7-2 and TRBJ2-5; TRBD2 might be the D (5 bases). Per the germline V gene, CDR1 is SGHTA and CDR2 is FQGNSA. Trimming pared 1 base from V and 4 bases from J, leaving 13 bases between. The CDR3 length is 15 residues. The DNA for the CDR3 is TGTGCCAGCAGCTTAGGTGGCGCGGGTTCAGAGACCCAGTACTTC. It yields the protein CASSLGGAGSETQYF.